This TCR beta chain was captured by sequencing in a study of shared clonotypes between healthy human individuals. Across the study: Per donor, three plates held CD4 naive cells, three held CD4 memory, two held CD8 naive and one held CD8 memory. Study-level results: Sequencing depth was expected to influence donor clonotype sharing.

This clone has a single count. The antigen is undetermined. This CDR3 region has 14 residues. V gave up 6 bases and J gave up 5 bases, with 14 bases separating them. The V gene's germline CDR1 is GTSNPN and CDR2 SVGIG (reference sequence). TCRdb's copy holds only in-frame clones and misses some; the assay was immunoSEQ multiplex PCR. The sample has about 1 million clones, more than 65% seen once. Material for sequencing was memory CD4+ T cells sorted from blood. As for subset: CD45RA-negative fraction. The clonotype comes from a man aged 18 to 29 in good health. The chain is built from TRBV30 and TRBJ1-6; D perhaps matches TRBD1 (6 bases). CDR3 in amino acids: CACDGGWDNSPLHF. CDR3 DNA: TGTGCCTGTGATGGGGGCTGGGATAATTCACCCCTCCACTTT. Variable domain in full (rest from reference TRBV30 and TRBJ1-6): SQTIHQWPATLVQPVGSPLSLECTVEGTSNPNLYWYRQAAGRGLQLLFYSVGIGQISSEVPQNLSASRPQDRQFILSSKKLLLSDSGFYLCACDGGWDNSPLHFGNGTRLTVT.